The rows below give T cell receptor beta chains drawn from one sample of a study of blood T cells in healthy people across ages. TCRdb reprocessed the 5' RACE reads via MiXCR and lists one record per CDR3 protein. The table shows some 890,000 distinct CDR3 sequences, with approximately 32% occurring only once. The data were also submitted as part of a second study, on T cells of mothers and their children.

Sequencing was done on a sample of blood. The receptors come from a woman in her thirties or forties in good health. The CDR3 runs from the conserved cysteine through the conserved F or W. The order of the fields is CDR3 protein, CDR3 DNA, CDR3 length, D gene, V gene, clone size, J gene. A D gene is named only where the DNA matches it firmly. Part of the rows lack a size; the others show once, few, many or a class for expanded clones.

CDR3 protein: CASSQDRRSNQPQHF; CDR3 DNA: TGTGCCAGCAGCCAAGATAGACGGAGCAATCAGCCCCAGCATTTT; CDR3 length: 15; D gene: -; V gene: TRBV4-2; clone size: few; J gene: TRBJ1-5
CDR3 protein: CASSPYRNTGELFF; CDR3 DNA: TGTGCCAGCAGCCCTTATAGGAACACCGGGGAGCTGTTTTTT; CDR3 length: 14; D gene: -; V gene: TRBV6-5; clone size: once; J gene: TRBJ2-2
CDR3 protein: CASSRNGITEAFF; CDR3 DNA: TGTGCCAGCAGCCGAAATGGGATCACTGAAGCTTTCTTT; CDR3 length: 13; D gene: -; V gene: TRBV6-5; clone size: -; J gene: TRBJ1-1
CDR3 protein: CASSIGPTSRQGRNEQYF; CDR3 DNA: TGTGCCAGTAGTATAGGGCCGACCTCCAGGCAGGGGAGAAACGAGCAGTACTTC; CDR3 length: 18; D gene: -; V gene: TRBV19; clone size: many; J gene: TRBJ2-7
CDR3 protein: CASSLGTSGVETQYF; CDR3 DNA: TGCGCCAGCAGCTTGGGGACTAGCGGGGTAGAGACCCAGTACTTC; CDR3 length: 15; D gene: TRBD2; V gene: TRBV5-1; clone size: -; J gene: TRBJ2-5
CDR3 protein: CASSFGEGYGYTF; CDR3 DNA: TGTGCCAGCAGTTTCGGGGAGGGATATGGCTACACCTTC; CDR3 length: 13; D gene: -; V gene: TRBV12-3/TRBV12-4; clone size: many; J gene: TRBJ1-2
CDR3 protein: CASSSGMQETQYF; CDR3 DNA: TGCGCCAGCAGCTCCGGGATGCAAGAGACCCAGTACTTC; CDR3 length: 13; D gene: -; V gene: TRBV5-1; clone size: many; J gene: TRBJ2-5
CDR3 protein: CASSYSMKGSDSYEQYF; CDR3 DNA: TGTGCCAGCAGTTACTCGATGAAGGGATCCGACTCCTACGAGCAGTACTTC; CDR3 length: 17; D gene: -; V gene: TRBV6-5; clone size: -; J gene: TRBJ2-7
CDR3 protein: CASSPRVNRASAEAFF; CDR3 DNA: TGCGCCAGCAGCCCCCGGGTGAACAGGGCCTCGGCTGAAGCTTTCTTT; CDR3 length: 16; D gene: -; V gene: TRBV5-1; clone size: -; J gene: TRBJ1-1
CDR3 protein: CSATRQGSYNEQFF; CDR3 DNA: TGCAGTGCTACCCGACAGGGGAGTTACAATGAGCAGTTCTTC; CDR3 length: 14; D gene: TRBD1; V gene: TRBV20-1; clone size: few; J gene: TRBJ2-1
CDR3 protein: CASSQDKDLLGAKNIQYF; CDR3 DNA: TGCGCCAGCAGCCAAGATAAGGACCTCCTTGGTGCCAAAAACATTCAGTACTTC; CDR3 length: 18; D gene: -; V gene: TRBV4-1; clone size: few; J gene: TRBJ2-4
CDR3 protein: CSVDGLAGTAISTDTQYF; CDR3 DNA: TGCAGCGTTGATGGACTAGCGGGGACCGCCATTAGCACAGATACGCAGTATTTT; CDR3 length: 18; D gene: TRBD2; V gene: TRBV29-1; clone size: -; J gene: TRBJ2-3
CDR3 protein: CASSQGSHYEQYF; CDR3 DNA: TGTGCCAGCAGCCAAGGTAGCCACTACGAGCAGTACTTC; CDR3 length: 13; D gene: -; V gene: TRBV3-1; clone size: many; J gene: TRBJ2-7
CDR3 protein: CASSLGTAPYSYTF; CDR3 DNA: TGTGCCAGCAGTCTAGGGACAGCGCCTTATAGCTACACCTTC; CDR3 length: 14; D gene: TRBD1; V gene: TRBV28; clone size: -; J gene: TRBJ1-2
CDR3 protein: CASSSLAAHRGLKGYTF; CDR3 DNA: TGTGCCAGCAGTTCCCTGGCCGCTCACAGGGGGCTGAAAGGCTACACCTTC; CDR3 length: 17; D gene: TRBD1; V gene: TRBV27; clone size: many; J gene: TRBJ1-2
CDR3 protein: CVSSEGGGLGALREYF; CDR3 DNA: TGTGTCAGCAGTGAAGGGGGTGGACTAGGGGCCCTGCGGGAGTACTTC; CDR3 length: 16; D gene: -; V gene: TRBV2; clone size: few; J gene: TRBJ2-5
CDR3 protein: CASAVTPGRGYNSPLHF; CDR3 DNA: TGTGCCAGTGCTGTTACCCCGGGACGCGGGTATAATTCACCCCTCCACTTT; CDR3 length: 17; D gene: -; V gene: TRBV19; clone size: -; J gene: TRBJ1-6
CDR3 protein: CASSPGVISAGTETQYF; CDR3 DNA: TGTGCCAGCAGCCCAGGGGTGATATCAGCGGGTACGGAGACCCAGTACTTC; CDR3 length: 17; D gene: -; V gene: TRBV14; clone size: many; J gene: TRBJ2-5
CDR3 protein: CASSLEVQPQHF; CDR3 DNA: TGTGCCAGCAGTTTAGAAGTACAGCCCCAGCATTTT; CDR3 length: 12; D gene: -; V gene: TRBV28; clone size: -; J gene: TRBJ1-5
CDR3 protein: CASSLGVKETQYF; CDR3 DNA: TGTGCCAGCAGTTTAGGAGTAAAAGAGACCCAGTACTTC; CDR3 length: 13; D gene: -; V gene: TRBV28; clone size: -; J gene: TRBJ2-5
CDR3 protein: CASSLADRGYTDTQYF; CDR3 DNA: TGTGCCAGCAGCTTAGCCGACAGGGGATACACAGATACGCAGTATTTT; CDR3 length: 16; D gene: TRBD1; V gene: TRBV7-8; clone size: -; J gene: TRBJ2-3
CDR3 protein: CASSLAPWQGIRLGDSPLHF; CDR3 DNA: TGTGCCAGCAGCTTAGCTCCTTGGCAGGGAATTAGATTGGGGGATTCACCCCTCCACTTT; CDR3 length: 20; D gene: -; V gene: TRBV7-6; clone size: -; J gene: TRBJ1-6
CDR3 protein: CASSPPGQYLYYGYTF; CDR3 DNA: TGTGCCAGCAGTCCTCCGGGACAGTACCTATACTATGGCTACACCTTC; CDR3 length: 16; D gene: TRBD1; V gene: TRBV12-3/TRBV12-4; clone size: -; J gene: TRBJ1-2
CDR3 protein: CASSSSGVGTDTQYF; CDR3 DNA: TGTGCCAGCAGCTCTAGCGGAGTCGGCACAGATACGCAGTATTTT; CDR3 length: 15; D gene: TRBD2; V gene: TRBV7-2; clone size: -; J gene: TRBJ2-3
CDR3 protein: CASSLVGAVDTIYF; CDR3 DNA: TGTGCCAGCAGTTTAGTGGGGGCCGTCGACACCATATATTTT; CDR3 length: 14; D gene: -; V gene: TRBV12-3/TRBV12-4; clone size: many; J gene: TRBJ1-3
CDR3 protein: CASSSRAGNSPLHF; CDR3 DNA: TGTGCCAGCAGCTCACGGGCCGGAAATTCACCCCTCCACTTT; CDR3 length: 14; D gene: -; V gene: TRBV7-8; clone size: -; J gene: TRBJ1-6
CDR3 protein: CASSNPGGNTEAFF; CDR3 DNA: TGTGCCAGCAGCAACCCCGGGGGAAACACTGAAGCTTTCTTT; CDR3 length: 14; D gene: -; V gene: TRBV7-9; clone size: few; J gene: TRBJ1-1
CDR3 protein: CASSSRQNQETQYF; CDR3 DNA: TGTGCCAGCTCCAGTCGCCAGAACCAAGAGACCCAGTACTTC; CDR3 length: 14; D gene: -; V gene: TRBV2; clone size: few; J gene: TRBJ2-5
CDR3 protein: CATSRETGGGETQYF; CDR3 DNA: TGTGCCACCAGCAGAGAAACGGGGGGCGGGGAGACCCAGTACTTC; CDR3 length: 15; D gene: -; V gene: TRBV15; clone size: many; J gene: TRBJ2-5
CDR3 protein: CASSQDPGVKNIQYF; CDR3 DNA: TGTGCCAGCAGCCAAGACCCGGGGGTAAAAAACATTCAGTACTTC; CDR3 length: 15; D gene: -; V gene: TRBV4-2; clone size: few; J gene: TRBJ2-4
CDR3 protein: CASSSRQGYNSPLHF; CDR3 DNA: TGTGCCAGCAGCTCGCGACAGGGATATAATTCACCCCTCCACTTT; CDR3 length: 15; D gene: TRBD1; V gene: TRBV14; clone size: many; J gene: TRBJ1-6
CDR3 protein: CASTTLNTEAFF; CDR3 DNA: TGTGCCAGCACGACTTTGAACACTGAAGCTTTCTTT; CDR3 length: 12; D gene: -; V gene: TRBV7-2; clone size: few; J gene: TRBJ1-1
CDR3 protein: CASSGDHEKTQYF; CDR3 DNA: TGTGCCAGCAGCGGGGACCACGAGAAGACCCAGTACTTC; CDR3 length: 13; D gene: -; V gene: TRBV7-2; clone size: -; J gene: TRBJ2-5
CDR3 protein: CASSLQFGGETQYF; CDR3 DNA: TGTGCCAGCAGCTTACAGTTTGGGGGAGAGACCCAGTACTTC; CDR3 length: 14; D gene: -; V gene: TRBV11-2; clone size: many; J gene: TRBJ2-5
CDR3 protein: CASSRGTGLNTGKLFF; CDR3 DNA: TGTGCCAGCAGCCGGGGGACAGGGCTGAACACCGGGAAGCTGTTTTTT; CDR3 length: 16; D gene: TRBD1; V gene: TRBV3-1; clone size: -; J gene: TRBJ2-2
CDR3 protein: CASSLAVTRVNEQYF; CDR3 DNA: TGTGCCAGCAGCTTAGCAGTGACTAGAGTGAACGAGCAGTACTTC; CDR3 length: 15; D gene: -; V gene: TRBV7-2; clone size: many; J gene: TRBJ2-7
CDR3 protein: CASAKVPRDVQYF; CDR3 DNA: TGTGCCAGCGCCAAAGTCCCGAGGGACGTTCAGTACTTC; CDR3 length: 13; D gene: -; V gene: TRBV2; clone size: few; J gene: TRBJ2-4
CDR3 protein: CSARVAGRETQYF; CDR3 DNA: TGCAGTGCTAGAGTTGCGGGACGGGAGACCCAGTACTTC; CDR3 length: 13; D gene: -; V gene: TRBV20-1; clone size: -; J gene: TRBJ2-5
CDR3 protein: CASSLPRGLAGGKTQYF; CDR3 DNA: TGTGCCAGCAGCTTGCCCAGAGGACTAGCGGGAGGGAAGACCCAGTACTTC; CDR3 length: 17; D gene: TRBD2; V gene: TRBV7-2; clone size: -; J gene: TRBJ2-5
CDR3 protein: CASSPQIGGPNYGYTF; CDR3 DNA: TGTGCCAGCAGTCCGCAGATTGGGGGCCCTAACTATGGCTACACCTTC; CDR3 length: 16; D gene: -; V gene: TRBV12-3/TRBV12-4; clone size: -; J gene: TRBJ1-2
CDR3 protein: CASSHPGPTAEAFF; CDR3 DNA: TGCGCCAGCAGCCATCCCGGGCCTACGGCTGAAGCTTTCTTT; CDR3 length: 14; D gene: -; V gene: TRBV4-1; clone size: -; J gene: TRBJ1-1
CDR3 protein: CASSSDRVGYTF; CDR3 DNA: TGTGCCAGCAGCTCAGACAGGGTCGGCTACACCTTC; CDR3 length: 12; D gene: TRBD1; V gene: TRBV7-2; clone size: many; J gene: TRBJ1-2
CDR3 protein: CATSDPLGGGEETQYF; CDR3 DNA: TGTGCCACCAGTGATCCCCTCGGGGGGGGCGAAGAGACCCAGTACTTC; CDR3 length: 16; D gene: TRBD2; V gene: TRBV24-1; clone size: many; J gene: TRBJ2-5
CDR3 protein: CASSPSIGRSSYEQYF; CDR3 DNA: TGTGCCAGCAGTCCCAGTATCGGACGGTCGTCCTACGAGCAGTACTTC; CDR3 length: 16; D gene: -; V gene: TRBV7-2; clone size: few; J gene: TRBJ2-7
CDR3 protein: CANSVGRRETQYF; CDR3 DNA: TGTGCCAACAGTGTGGGAAGGCGGGAGACCCAGTACTTC; CDR3 length: 13; D gene: -; V gene: TRBV6-1; clone size: few; J gene: TRBJ2-5
CDR3 protein: CASRSTGRPDSYEQYF; CDR3 DNA: TGTGCCAGCCGATCAACAGGAAGGCCAGATTCCTACGAGCAGTACTTC; CDR3 length: 16; D gene: -; V gene: TRBV28; clone size: -; J gene: TRBJ2-7
CDR3 protein: CASSYSLRYNEQFF; CDR3 DNA: TGTGCCAGCAGTTACTCTCTTCGCTACAATGAGCAGTTCTTC; CDR3 length: 14; D gene: -; V gene: TRBV6-5; clone size: many; J gene: TRBJ2-1
CDR3 protein: CASSLRAGSRRSTEAFF; CDR3 DNA: TGTGCCAGCAGTTTAAGGGCAGGGTCTCGAAGGAGCACTGAAGCTTTCTTT; CDR3 length: 17; D gene: -; V gene: TRBV12-3/TRBV12-4; clone size: -; J gene: TRBJ1-1
CDR3 protein: CASSVAPGTSTDTQYF; CDR3 DNA: TGTGCCAGCAGCGTAGCTCCGGGGACTAGCACAGATACGCAGTATTTT; CDR3 length: 16; D gene: -; V gene: TRBV9; clone size: few; J gene: TRBJ2-3
CDR3 protein: CASSPRFLRCSGANVLTF; CDR3 DNA: TGTGCCAGCAGCCCCCGATTCCTGCGCTGCTCTGGGGCCAACGTCCTGACTTTC; CDR3 length: 18; D gene: -; V gene: TRBV21-1; clone size: few; J gene: TRBJ2-6